This T cell receptor beta chain is drawn from a study of radiation and T cells in renal cell carcinoma (dated by TCRdb to about 2020). With regard to the full study: The samples were obtained from a clinical trial, where primary renal cell carcinomas were treated with 15 Gy stereotactic body radiation therapy and then removed by nephrectomy 4 weeks afterward. In total, 50 to 55 samples underwent TCR beta sequencing: roughly 26 tumors plus 27 peripheral blood samples. In the approximately 49 samples combined, 4 million to 5 million unique CDR3 nucleotide sequences were found, encoding 2 million to 3 million unique CDR3 amino acid sequences.

What the work shows at the level of the full study, not this receptor alone: In blood, the top tumor clonotypes increased from baseline to 2 weeks after radiation and then shrank by 4 weeks, which suggests a temporary expansion of tumor-resident clones. Because no pretreatment tumor biopsies were available, whether clonotypes were present in the tumor at baseline could not be determined. Because the trial had a single-armed design, the trial could not examine how radiation dose or scheduling affected the TCR repertoire. Tracking of blood repertoire dynamics stopped at less than five weeks after treatment, with no follow-up past that point.

The junction shows trimming of 1 base on V and 2 bases on J, plus 10 bases between the germline ends. Looking up the germline V gene yields CDR1 SGHTA and CDR2 FQGNSA. The CDR3 starts with the cysteine, ends with the phenylalanine, and has 15 residues. Of the read, only the CDR3 DNA is kept; its 45 bases are in frame from base 1. The intended sense of this specimen's time point label: baseline pretreatment blood. The treatment or condition tag for this specimen amounts to: 15 Gy SBRT to primary tumor, nephrectomy 4 weeks later. To track tumor-enriched clonotypes, serial peripheral blood was sampled from radiation-treated patients at baseline and at 2 weeks and 4 weeks after SBRT. Every patient's renal cell carcinoma showed clear cell pathology. The QIAamp DNA Blood Mini Kit (Qiagen) was used to prepare genomic DNA for TCR sequencing. The analyses included just those samples that passed every quality control check.

Following the manufacturer's recommendations, the immunoSEQ kit was used to generate TCR beta libraries from genomic DNA. For library preparation, a first multiplex PCR was performed with proprietary primers, followed by a second PCR in which unique barcodes were added, and bead cleanups were performed after each round. A kit-provided positive control reaction and a negative control reaction were included in every sample batch. The final libraries were assessed on an Agilent 4200 TapeStation D1000 ScreenTape, pooled by volume, and quantified by qPCR. Sequencing ran on an Illumina NextSeq500 with a MidOutput 150-cycle cartridge, using 156 Read1 and 15 Index1 cycles with kit custom primers. The pooled library was loaded at roughly 0.98 pM with an approximately 20% PhiX control spike-in. The original methods were these. Vendor-processed data were analyzed in R, with a clonotype defined as all T cells sharing the same CDR3 nucleotide sequence. In the clone abundance analyses, frequencies were normalized to the 10,000 most abundant clones in each sample. Public T cell clones, averaging fewer than five per sample, were removed before analysis. Tumor-enriched and baseline blood-enriched clonotypes were defined by at least a 32-fold difference in abundance between compartments. A beta-binomial differential abundance model was used to identify clonotypes that expanded or contracted between blood time points. Tumor-blood repertoire similarity was measured with the Baroni-Urbani and Buser coefficient, and group comparisons used two-tailed Wilcoxon tests in R. The table comes from immuneACCESS by way of TCRdb, which keeps in-frame sequences with V and J called. Part of the clones is missing from these tables; in studies checked, under half for an unresolved V gene and the rest for unknown reasons. V, J and clone size derive from that table, while D and trimming were established from the DNA sequence. This sample lists 130,000 or so clones; roughly 80% were detected once. The ten largest clones add up to roughly a quarter of the sample.

A note on this clone: No antigen is known for it. Base qualities were left out, and no much larger clone turns up one base away.

The starting material was blood, obtained from a patient whose treatment included radiotherapy and nephrectomy. The chain links TRBV7-2 with TRBJ2-3; TRBD1 is possibly the D segment (6 matching bases). This clonotype was obtained from a woman between 45 and 65 years old with renal cell carcinoma. DNA sequence: TGTGCCAGCAGCTTAGGTGGACAGCCCACAGATACGCAGTATTTT. Translated, it reads CASSLGGQPTDTQYF.